This TCR beta chain was captured by sequencing in a study of monozygotic twins with cystic fibrosis. Across the study: Library input was 2.5 to 3 micrograms of fragmented DNA, with about 15 PCR cycles.

Assay: immunoSEQ multiplex PCR; the TCRdb copy retains only in-frame clones and omits some. The table has just under 20,000 clones, under 95% seen once. Study-level results: Co-twins had the most similar V usage for 13 of 16 pairs, J for 8. Clonality was generally low (median around 0.009), higher in the most severe patients.

As for this clone: The antigen remains unidentified.

V shed 2 bases and J shed 4 bases, with 6 bases lying between them. The CDR3 has 13 amino acids. Germline V gene data show CDR1 as SGHVS and CDR2 as FQNEAQ. Input material: blood. The chain combines TRBV7-8 with TRBJ1-5; D remains ambiguous. This receptor was taken from a girl aged 2-10 years with cystic fibrosis. The CDR3 region has the DNA TGTGCCAGCAGCTTACCGGGGAATCAGCCCCAGCATTTT. Translating it yields CASSLPGNQPQHF.